These T cell receptor beta chains were read from a single sample in a study of molecular identifiers for immune sequencing clone quantification. TCRdb reprocessed the PCR reads with MiXCR, giving one entry per CDR3 protein. This table holds about half a million distinct CDR3 sequences, less than 30% found once. Source material: naive CD8+ T cells from blood, with Jurkat cell RNA spiked in. The receptors stem from a human donor in good health. Some libraries in this study had Jurkat cell RNA spiked in. Both conserved end residues are part of each CDR3. Each record gives: D gene, J gene, clone size, V gene, CDR3 DNA, CDR3 protein. D genes are given only for firm matches. Size is stated for part of the rows, as once, few or many counts, or as a class when the clone is expanded.

D: .
J: TRBJ2-7
size: many
V: TRBV7-9
DNA: TGTGCCAGCAGCTTAGCCGGCACCTACGAGCAGTACTTC
CDR3: CASSLAGTYEQYF

D: .
J: TRBJ1-3
size: few
V: TRBV9
DNA: TGTGCCAGCAGCGTTGGAGCAGGCCCTGGAAACACCATATATTTT
CDR3: CASSVGAGPGNTIYF

D: .
J: TRBJ1-4
size: many
V: TRBV21-1
DNA: TGTGCCAGCAGCAACAAATCACGTGGGAAGTGTAATGAAAAACTGTTTTTT
CDR3: CASSNKSRGKCNEKLFF

D: .
J: TRBJ2-3
size: many
V: TRBV5-4
DNA: TGTGCGGACGAGGAGGACCCCGAGGATACGCAGTATTTT
CDR3: CADEEDPEDTQYF

D: TRBD2
J: TRBJ2-3
size: .
V: TRBV7-9
DNA: TGTGCCCGCAGCTATAGCCCGGGACTAGCGGGAGCGGCCGCTACGCAGCCTTTT
CDR3: CARSYSPGLAGAAATQPF

D: .
J: TRBJ1-1
size: many
V: TRBV9
DNA: TGTGCCAGCAGCGCTTCGACAGGAGAAGCTTTCTTT
CDR3: CASSASTGEAFF

D: .
J: TRBJ2-1
size: .
V: TRBV6-8
DNA: TGTGCCAGCAGTTACCCCAGGGACCCCTACAATGAGCAGTTCTTC
CDR3: CASSYPRDPYNEQFF

D: TRBD1
J: TRBJ2-7
size: few
V: TRBV18
DNA: TGTGCCAGCTCACCTAACAGGGGAAACTCCTACGAGCAGTACTTC
CDR3: CASSPNRGNSYEQYF

D: .
J: TRBJ2-5
size: many
V: TRBV29-1
DNA: TGCAGCGTTGAGGAAGGAGAGCGCCAAGAGACCCAGTACTTC
CDR3: CSVEEGERQETQYF

D: .
J: TRBJ2-7
size: many
V: TRBV28
DNA: TGTGCCAGCAGTTTTCGAGGCTCGGTCGATTACGAGCAGTACTTC
CDR3: CASSFRGSVDYEQYF

D: TRBD1
J: TRBJ1-4
size: .
V: TRBV6-6
DNA: TGTGCCAGCAGTTACCAGGGGGTAGAGGAAAAACTGTTTTTT
CDR3: CASSYQGVEEKLFF

D: .
J: TRBJ1-1
size: many
V: TRBV5-1
DNA: TGCGCCAGCAGCTTAGGGTACTCCGGGGGGAATAACACTGAAGCTTTCTTT
CDR3: CASSLGYSGGNNTEAFF

D: TRBD1
J: TRBJ1-5
size: few
V: TRBV19
DNA: TGTGCCAGTAGCTGGGGACAGTTTAGCAATCAGCCCCAGCATTTT
CDR3: CASSWGQFSNQPQHF

D: .
J: TRBJ2-1
size: few
V: TRBV27
DNA: TGTGCCAGCAGAACTAGTTTCGGCAATGAGCAGTTCTTC
CDR3: CASRTSFGNEQFF

D: TRBD2
J: TRBJ2-5
size: many
V: TRBV7-9
DNA: TGTGCCAGCAGACAAAGTTCCCCGACTAGCGGGAAAGAGACCCAGTACTTC
CDR3: CASRQSSPTSGKETQYF

D: .
J: TRBJ2-7
size: .
V: TRBV14
DNA: TGTGCCAGCAGCCAAGTCGGGGGCAGCTCCTACGAGCAGTACTTC
CDR3: CASSQVGGSSYEQYF

D: .
J: TRBJ2-3
size: many
V: TRBV7-9
DNA: TGTGCCAGCAGCCCACCGACCCCCGACGATGCAGATACGCAGTATTTT
CDR3: CASSPPTPDDADTQYF

D: .
J: TRBJ2-1
size: .
V: TRBV19
DNA: TGTGCCAGTAGTCTCGGCAGGCCCAACTCCTACAATGAGCAGTTCTTC
CDR3: CASSLGRPNSYNEQFF

D: .
J: TRBJ2-7
size: few
V: TRBV7-6
DNA: TGTGCCAGCAGCTTAGAGCCAAGCTCCTACGAGCAGTACTTC
CDR3: CASSLEPSSYEQYF

D: TRBD2
J: TRBJ2-3
size: few
V: TRBV4-1
DNA: TGCGCCAGCAGCCAGGGACTAGCGGGGGGTTCAGATACGCAGTATTTT
CDR3: CASSQGLAGGSDTQYF

D: .
J: TRBJ2-7
size: many
V: TRBV7-9
DNA: TGTGCCAGCAGCTTAACCCGGTACGAGCAGTACTTC
CDR3: CASSLTRYEQYF

D: .
J: TRBJ2-5
size: few
V: TRBV7-2
DNA: TGTGCCAGCAGCTTACCCATGCGAGGGGGGACCCAGTACTTC
CDR3: CASSLPMRGGTQYF

D: .
J: TRBJ2-5
size: .
V: TRBV7-9
DNA: TGTGCCAGCAGCTTAGACAGGGAAGGCGGAGAGACCCAGTACTTC
CDR3: CASSLDREGGETQYF